The 21 T cell receptor beta chains below were found in one sample sequenced in a study of T-cell reconstitution after alpha-beta-depleted transplantation in children. A TCRbeta library incorporating unique molecular identifiers was prepared. TCRdb re-called the PCR reads with MiXCR, one entry per CDR3 protein. The sample contains approximately 88,000 distinct CDR3 sequences, 12% of which appear only once. Sequences were derived from PBMCs from the stem cell graft donor, sampled from the stem cell graft. Every receptor here comes from a human donor who donated a stem cell graft to a child with inherited bone marrow failure.

This clonotype appeared many times. The chain joins TRBV7-9 to TRBJ2-1, with D possibly being TRBD2 (6 bases). CDR3 size: 12 residues. Trimming cost V 9 bases and J 4 bases, with 10 bases left between them. CDR1 is SEHNR, CDR2 FQNEAQ, per germline (reference sequence). CDR3 in DNA: TGTGCCAGTTTGGAGGGGTACAATGAGCAGTTCTTC. This gives the protein CASLEGYNEQFF.

This clonotype was detected ten times or more. The chain is built from TRBV29-1 and TRBJ2-5; no firm D call. Looked up from germline, CDR1 is SQVTM and CDR2 is ANQGSEA. The CDR3 loop spans 13 amino acids. The V gene lost 5 bases and the J gene lost 5 bases, with 15 bases spanning the gap. The CDR3 here is CSVPLDPWETQYF. In DNA, the CDR3 is TGCAGCGTTCCGCTTGACCCCTGGGAGACCCAGTACTTC.

At least ten counts were recorded for this clonotype. This chain links TRBV30 with TRBJ2-2; either TRBD1 or TRBD2 may supply D (5 bases each). Trimming took 2 bases from V and 6 from J, leaving 19 bases between them. The CDR3 has 16 amino acids. Germline CDR1 is GTSNPN and CDR2 is SVGIG (reference sequence). CDR3 in amino acids: CAWSRYGTATAGELFF. CDR3 sequence (DNA): TGTGCCTGGAGTCGTTATGGGACGGCGACCGCCGGGGAGCTGTTTTTT.

This clonotype occurred many times. V gene TRBV11-2 combines with J gene TRBJ1-1; D is ambiguous. This CDR3 contains 15 residues. V lost 5 bases and J 1 base, leaving 14 bases between the germline ends. Germline-derived CDR1 and CDR2 are SGHAT and FQNNGV. Here the CDR3 DNA reads TGTGCCAGCAGCCCCCAAACAGTTTCGAACACTGAAGCTTTCTTT. It translates to CASSPQTVSNTEAFF. The full variable domain, rest sourced from reference TRBV11-2 and TRBJ1-1, is EAGVAQSPRYKIIEKRQSVAFWCNPISGHATLYWYQQILGQGPKLLIQFQNNGVVDDSQLPKDRFSAERLKGVDSTLKIQPAKLEDSAVYLCASSPQTVSNTEAFFGQGTRLTVV.

The sample holds many counts of this clonotype. The chain links TRBV23-1 to TRBJ1-1, with D unclear. TRBV23-1 is an open reading frame, and its role is uncertain. The germline V and J ends were trimmed by 3 bases and 9 bases, with 23 bases remaining between them. This CDR3 is 16 amino acids long. The CDR3 region has the DNA TGCGCCAGCAGTCACGGACCCGGTGGGCCAGTCAGAAAAGCTTTCTTT. Protein sequence: CASSHGPGGPVRKAFF.

This clonotype was seen repeatedly, ten times or more. This sequence joins TRBV4-3 and TRBJ2-6, with D unresolved. Germline CDR1 reads LGHNA; CDR2 reads YSLEER. This CDR3 is built from 17 residues. Trimming took 1 base from V and 4 from J, leaving 14 bases between them. CDR3 in DNA: TGCGCCAGCAGCCAAGGGCGAGAACAATCCGGGGCCAACGTCCTGACTTTC. Its protein product is CASSQGREQSGANVLTF.

This clonotype was observed at least ten times. The V call is TRBV9, the J call TRBJ2-2; tentatively, D is TRBD1 (5 bases). Per the germline V gene, CDR1 is SGDLS and CDR2 is YYNGEE. Trimming removed 0 bases from V and 6 bases from J, with 12 bases in between. The CDR3 is 15 residues long. The CDR3 DNA reads as TGTGCCAGCAGCGTAGAGGTCAGGGCGGCCGGGGAGCTGTTTTTT. Translation: CASSVEVRAAGELFF.

This clonotype was observed many times. J is TRBJ2-7 and V is TRBV5-5, with TRBD2 matching 11 bases. The CDR3 has 16 residues. Losses at the gene ends were 1 base for V and 1 base for J; bases not matched to a gene: 4. The germline V gene encodes CDR1 SGHKS and CDR2 YYEKEE (reference sequence). Written as DNA, the CDR3 is TGTGCCAGCAGCTTGCTAGCGGGAGGCATGTCCTACGAGCAGTACTTC. Encoded protein: CASSLLAGGMSYEQYF.

This clonotype was detected ten times or more. The chain links TRBV7-9 to TRBJ2-2, with 8 bases identical to TRBD1. The CDR3 loop spans 19 amino acids. CDR1 is SEHNR and CDR2 is FQNEAQ in the germline V gene (reference sequence). The V and J ends lost 1 base and 5 bases, in that order; junction bases with no gene match: 15. This CDR3 reads CASSLVSRAQGAWTGELFF. CDR3 bases: TGTGCCAGCAGCTTAGTTAGCCGAGCGCAGGGGGCATGGACCGGGGAGCTGTTTTTT. Filled out from reference TRBV7-9 and TRBJ2-2, the complete variable domain reads DTGVSQNPRHKITKRGQNVTFRCDPISEHNRLYWYRQTLGQGPEFLTYFQNEAQLEKSRLLSDRFSAERPKGSFSTLEIQRTEQGDSAMYLCASSLVSRAQGAWTGELFFGEGSRLTVL.

This clonotype has a count of ten or more. This sequence joins TRBV10-3 and TRBJ2-1; TRBD2 matches 10 bases. Losses at the gene ends were 8 bases for V and 5 bases for J; bases not matched to a gene: 3. The germline V gene encodes CDR1 ENHRY and CDR2 SYGVKD. The CDR3 covers 13 residues. CDR3 residues: CAIAGLADNEQFF. The CDR3, as DNA: TGTGCCATCGCCGGACTAGCGGACAATGAGCAGTTCTTC.

The rearrangement uses TRBV5-6 and TRBJ2-2; 8 bases are shared with TRBD1. CDR3 length equals 15 residues. V lost 1 base, J lost 5 bases, and 4 bases stayed unmatched. Germline CDR1 reads SGHDT; CDR2 reads YYEEEE. Here the CDR3 reads CASSLLTGGTGELFF. The CDR3 nucleotides are TGTGCCAGCAGCTTGCTTACAGGGGGGACCGGGGAGCTGTTTTTT.

This clonotype came up many times. The V gene is TRBV7-3, the J gene TRBJ2-1; unclear D gene. V lost 2 bases, J lost 3 bases, and 14 bases lay in between. CDR3 length: 16 residues. Germline CDR1 reads SGHTA; CDR2 reads FQGTGA. Here the CDR3 DNA reads TGTGCCAGCAGCTTATATCCAGGTCAGGACTACAATGAGCAGTTCTTC. Residues: CASSLYPGQDYNEQFF.

This clonotype was observed many times. This sequence joins TRBV7-9 and TRBJ2-3; the D is unclear. Germline V lookup: CDR1 SEHNR, CDR2 FQNEAQ (reference sequence). The CDR3 totals 12 residues. V was cut by 5 bases and J by 0 bases, with 3 bases left in between. CDR3 residues: CASSQSTDTQYF. The CDR3, as DNA: TGTGCCAGCAGCCAAAGCACAGATACGCAGTATTTT. Supplemented by reference TRBV7-9 and TRBJ2-3, the full variable domain reads DTGVSQNPRHKITKRGQNVTFRCDPISEHNRLYWYRQTLGQGPEFLTYFQNEAQLEKSRLLSDRFSAERPKGSFSTLEIQRTEQGDSAMYLCASSQSTDTQYFGPGTRLTVL.

The chain is built from TRBV3-1 and TRBJ2-3; weak D call: TRBD2 (6 bases). The CDR3 contains 14 residues. V lost 3 bases and J lost 4, with 11 bases in between. Germline V gene data show CDR1 as LGHDT and CDR2 as YNNKEL (reference sequence). CDR3 residues: CASSHVSGADTQYF. The CDR3 DNA sequence: TGTGCCAGCAGCCACGTCTCGGGGGCAGATACGCAGTATTTT.

This clonotype was seen at least ten times. The V call is TRBV3-1, the J call TRBJ2-1; TRBD2 matches 15 bases. The length of the CDR3 is 19 residues. Germline trimming cut 3 bases from V and 3 bases from J; bases unmatched to any gene: 9. Germline CDR1 LGHDT, CDR2 YNNKEL (reference sequence). CDR3: CASSQRPGLAGGDYNEQFF. CDR3 bases: TGTGCCAGCAGCCAGCGCCCGGGACTAGCGGGAGGAGACTACAATGAGCAGTTCTTC.

Comment on this clonotype: A junction boundary mismatches the germline segment, possibly from a read error. The genes are TRBV7-2 and TRBJ2-5, with 10 bases identical to TRBD2. From germline, CDR1 is SGHTA and CDR2 FQGNSA. The CDR3 has 14 amino acids. CDR3 DNA sequence: TGTGCCAGCAGCGTAGCGGGAGGAGCAAGGACCCAGTACTTC. As protein: CASSVAGGARTQYF.

In this sample, this clonotype turned up many times. This chain links TRBV5-6 with TRBJ1-4, with 7 bases lining up with TRBD1. Per germline, CDR1 SGHDT and CDR2 YYEEEE. This CDR3 contains 16 residues. V was clipped by 3 bases and J by 4 bases; unmatched bases: 9. The CDR3 DNA is TGTGCCAGCAGCTCAACTCTCAGGGGGATTAATGAAAAACTGTTTTTT. Residues: CASSSTLRGINEKLFF.

This clonotype has ten or more counts. The V gene is TRBV20-1, the J gene TRBJ1-1; D not certain. The length of the CDR3 is 15 residues. Per germline, CDR1 DFQATT and CDR2 SNEGSKA (reference sequence). Trimming stripped 0 bases from V and 3 bases from J, with 14 bases between. The CDR3 nucleotides are TGCAGTGCTAGAGACCTTAAGCGATCATACACTGAAGCTTTCTTT. Amino acids: CSARDLKRSYTEAFF.

This clonotype occurred many times. The chain employs TRBV12-3 or TRBV12-4 and TRBJ1-1, with D unclear. V was pared by 6 bases and J by 8 bases, with 13 bases between. This CDR3 contains 12 residues. CDR3 bases: TGTGCCAGCAGCTTGCGGCTGGACGAAGCTTTCTTT. Translated, it gives CASSLRLDEAFF.

This clonotype was counted ten times or more. The V and J genes are TRBV12-3 or TRBV12-4 and TRBJ2-7; D unclear. Trimming left V 0 bases short and J 0 bases short, with 6 bases between. The CDR3 is made up of 14 amino acids. The CDR3 nucleotides read TGTGCCAGCAGTTTAGCGCCCCTCTCCTACGAGCAGTACTTC. The encoded protein is CASSLAPLSYEQYF.

This clonotype was seen repeatedly, ten times or more. The gene calls are TRBV20-1 and TRBJ2-7, with a possible D match to TRBD2 (5 bases). The CDR3 contains 13 residues. Per the germline V gene, CDR1 is DFQATT and CDR2 is SNEGSKA (reference sequence). V lost 3 bases and J 2 bases, leaving 11 bases between the germline ends. The CDR3 is CSARASSTYEQYF. The CDR3 nucleotides are TGCAGTGCTAGGGCTAGCAGCACCTACGAGCAGTACTTC.